A selection of T cell receptor beta chains follows, all from one sample in a study of T cells in Graves' hyperthyroidism and ophthalmopathy. TCRdb passed the multiplex PCR reads through MiXCR, listing each CDR3 protein once. The table includes about 260,000 distinct CDR3 sequences, 25% to 30% detected once. Sequencing was performed on blood. These receptors were taken from a man aged 40-55 years with Graves' hyperthyroidism that later progressed to Graves' ophthalmopathy. Both conserved end residues are part of each CDR3. Each record gives: D gene, clone size, V gene, J gene, CDR3 DNA, CDR3 protein. The D gene is left open where the match is weak. Only part of the rows carry a size: once, few, many, or a class if the clone is expanded.

NA,many,TRBV6-1,TRBJ2-7,TGTGCCAGCAGTGGGAGACAGGAATTCGTGGACGAGCAGTACTTC,CASSGRQEFVDEQYF
TRBD1,many,TRBV6-5,TRBJ2-7,TGTGCCAGCAGTAGCACAGGGGGCGCGAACGAGCAGTACTTC,CASSSTGGANEQYF
TRBD1,NA,TRBV6-1,TRBJ1-3,TGTGCCAGCACCCCTGACAGGGCTGGAAACACCATATATTTT,CASTPDRAGNTIYF
TRBD1,many,TRBV5-1,TRBJ1-1,TGCGCCAGCAGCGGAGACAGGGGGAGTGTTAGTGAAGCTTTCTTT,CASSGDRGSVSEAFF
NA,many,TRBV2,TRBJ1-1,TGTGCCAGCAGTTCAGTAATAGAGGGTTCTGAAGCTTTCTTT,CASSSVIEGSEAFF
TRBD1,NA,TRBV30,TRBJ1-5,TGTGCCTGGAGAGAGACAGGGGGCAATCAGCCCCAGCATTTT,CAWRETGGNQPQHF
TRBD1,many,TRBV7-8,TRBJ1-1,TGTGCCAGCAGCCCAATAGCGGGACAGATGAACACTGAAGCTTTCTTT,CASSPIAGQMNTEAFF
NA,NA,TRBV6-2/TRBV6-3,TRBJ1-1,TGTGCCAGCAGTTACCGGCTAGACAAGCCTTTCGCTGAAGCTTTCTTT,CASSYRLDKPFAEAFF
TRBD2,many,TRBV28,TRBJ2-7,TGTGCCAGCAGGCTAGCGGGAGGACCTTCCTACGAGCAGTACTTC,CASRLAGGPSYEQYF
NA,NA,TRBV20-1,TRBJ2-2,TGCAGTGCTAGACAACAAACTTTGCGGACAGCGAACACCGGGGAGCTGTTTTTT,CSARQQTLRTANTGELFF
NA,many,TRBV19,TRBJ2-7,TGTGCCAGTAGTTACAGCTTAGAGCAATACGAGCAGTACTTC,CASSYSLEQYEQYF
NA,once,TRBV27,TRBJ2-2,TGTGCCAGCAGTACAGGAATCACCGGGGGGCTGTTTTTT,CASSTGITGGLFF
NA,many,TRBV11-2,TRBJ2-5,TGTGCCAGCGGAATACAGGGCTACCAAGAGACCCAGTACTTC,CASGIQGYQETQYF
NA,many,TRBV12-3/TRBV12-4,TRBJ1-2,TGTGCCAGCAGTTTAGACAGGGCGTCCTATGGCTACACCTTC,CASSLDRASYGYTF
NA,NA,TRBV28,TRBJ1-2,TGTGCCAGCCGACTACAGGCACGGGATGGCTACACCTTC,CASRLQARDGYTF
NA,many,TRBV4-1,TRBJ1-5,TGCGCCAGCAGCCAACCGGGCAGCCATCAGCCCCAGCATTTT,CASSQPGSHQPQHF
NA,many,TRBV20-1,TRBJ2-7,TGCAGTGCTACAAAGACGGAGGGGCTGGGAGAGCAGTACTTC,CSATKTEGLGEQYF
NA,many,TRBV7-9,TRBJ2-2,TGTGCCAGCAGCGGTACCGGGACCCGAGGCGGGGACGGGGAGCTGTTTTTT,CASSGTGTRGGDGELFF
TRBD2,many,TRBV12-3/TRBV12-4,TRBJ2-7,TGTGCCAGCAGACATAGCGGGAGAGGCGCCGAGCAGTACTTC,CASRHSGRGAEQYF
NA,many,TRBV6-5,TRBJ2-7,TGTGCCAGCAGTTCACCGGACGGATTCCACGAGCAGTACTTC,CASSSPDGFHEQYF
TRBD2,NA,TRBV28,TRBJ2-7,TGTGCCAGCAGCCATGCTAGCGGGAGGGGGTACGAGCAGTACTTC,CASSHASGRGYEQYF
TRBD1,many,TRBV20-1,TRBJ2-7,TGCAGTGCTTCCCAAGGGGACAGTGGAGCCTACGAGCAGTACTTC,CSASQGDSGAYEQYF
NA,NA,TRBV28,TRBJ2-4,TGTGCCAGCAGTTCCCCGGCAGGCGGAGGGGTAAACATTCAGTACTTC,CASSSPAGGGVNIQYF
NA,many,TRBV6-1,TRBJ1-2,TGTGCCAGCAGGAACAGGGAGGGCTACACCTTC,CASRNREGYTF
TRBD1,few,TRBV5-4,TRBJ2-7,TGTGCCAGCAGCTCGGACAGGAACTTCTCCTACGAGCAGTACTTC,CASSSDRNFSYEQYF
NA,many,TRBV3-1,TRBJ1-2,TGTGCCAGCAGCCAAGATCCCACAGGGTCGAACTATGGCTACACCTTC,CASSQDPTGSNYGYTF
TRBD1,many,TRBV28,TRBJ1-2,TGTGCCAGCAGGGACAGGGTTTCTAACTATGGCTACACCTTC,CASRDRVSNYGYTF
NA,many,TRBV20-1,TRBJ2-4,TGCAGTGCTCCCCCGACGTGGGGGTTAGCCAAAAACATTCAGTACTTC,CSAPPTWGLAKNIQYF
NA,many,TRBV7-2,TRBJ2-2,TGTGCCAGTCGAACAGGTTCGAACACCGGGGAGCTGTTTTTT,CASRTGSNTGELFF
TRBD1,NA,TRBV28,TRBJ1-1,TGTGCCAGCAGTGGGACAGGGGGCAAGGAGTACACTGAAGCTTTCTTT,CASSGTGGKEYTEAFF
TRBD2,NA,TRBV20-1,TRBJ2-7,TGCAGTGCTAGAGAAAGCGGGAAAAGCTCCTACGAGCAGTACTTC,CSARESGKSSYEQYF
NA,many,TRBV28,TRBJ2-5,TGTGCCAGCAGTTTAACGGTCCAAGAGACCCAGTACTTC,CASSLTVQETQYF
TRBD2,many,TRBV12-3/TRBV12-4,TRBJ2-7,TGTGCCAGCAGTCGACTAGCCTTCTCCTACGAGCAGTACTTC,CASSRLAFSYEQYF
NA,NA,TRBV3-1,TRBJ2-2,TGTGCCAGCAGCCCCTCGGGGCGGGGCTCGAACACCGGGGAGCTGTTTTTT,CASSPSGRGSNTGELFF
TRBD2,few,TRBV24-1,TRBJ2-5,TGTGCCACCAGTGATCCTCGGGAAAAGAGCGGGACCTGGGAGACCCAGTACTTC,CATSDPREKSGTWETQYF
TRBD2,NA,TRBV7-3,TRBJ2-5,TGTGCCAGCAGCTTAAGTACTAGCGGGGTTCACCCACAGTACTTC,CASSLSTSGVHPQYF
NA,NA,TRBV6-1,TRBJ2-7,TGTGCCAGCAGTGACCTTGGACCCCTCTACGAGCAGTACTTC,CASSDLGPLYEQYF
NA,many,TRBV28,TRBJ1-5,TGTGCCAGCAGTTTATCGACAGGTACAGAGCCCCAGCATTTT,CASSLSTGTEPQHF
NA,many,TRBV27,TRBJ2-7,TGTGCCAGCAGAACTTTAGCAGCCCCCTACGAGCAGTACTTC,CASRTLAAPYEQYF
NA,many,TRBV20-1,TRBJ2-5,TGCAGTGCTGGTACGGCGGGGTACCAAGAGACCCAGTACTTC,CSAGTAGYQETQYF
NA,NA,TRBV15,TRBJ1-1,TGTGCCACCAGCGGAGAGGGGGGACCGAACACTGAAGCTTTCTTT,CATSGEGGPNTEAFF
NA,many,TRBV19,TRBJ2-7,TGTGCCAGTAGTATAGATCGCCGGGGGACAAAGTTCGAGCAGTACTTC,CASSIDRRGTKFEQYF
TRBD1,few,TRBV7-6,TRBJ2-5,TGTGCCAGCAGCTCATACAACCGGGACAGGGCTAAGGAGACCCAGTACTTC,CASSSYNRDRAKETQYF
NA,many,TRBV27,TRBJ2-7,TGTGCCAGCAGTTTATTAGGGACGGGAACCTACGAGCAGTACTTC,CASSLLGTGTYEQYF
TRBD2,many,TRBV9,TRBJ2-5,TGTGCCAGCAGCGTAGCAGCGGGAGGGCAAGAGACCCAGTACTTC,CASSVAAGGQETQYF
NA,many,TRBV6-5,TRBJ1-2,TGTGCCAGCAGTTTGGGGACCCCGGTGCGCTACACCTTC,CASSLGTPVRYTF
TRBD1,few,TRBV12-3/TRBV12-4,TRBJ1-2,TGTGCCAGCAGCTGGACAGGGATATATGGCTACACCTTC,CASSWTGIYGYTF